What follows are 27 T cell receptor beta chains derived from one specimen sequenced in a study of early T cells in non-severe SARS-CoV-2 infection. MiXCR, applied by TCRdb to the 5' RACE reads, yields one record per CDR3 protein. The sample holds approximately 32,000 distinct CDR3 sequences, around 4.1% seen once. Sequencing was carried out using whole blood. The receptors shown here come from an adult who was a healthcare worker with PCR-confirmed SARS-CoV-2 infection or an uninfected control (not recorded which).

This clonotype was found many times. The chain combines TRBV5-1 with TRBJ1-2, with 10 bases aligning to TRBD1. CDR3 length: 15 residues. J was trimmed by 4 bases and V by 4 bases; bases with no gene match: 7. CDR1 SGHRS and CDR2 YFSETQ come from the germline V gene. The chain's CDR3 is CASSQVTGGAYGYTF. CDR3 nucleotide sequence: TGCGCCAGCAGCCAGGTGACAGGGGGCGCCTATGGCTACACCTTC.

At least ten counts were recorded for this clonotype. The junction departs from the called germline gene at one end, perhaps through a read error. The rearrangement uses TRBV7-7 and TRBJ2-3; 9 bases align to TRBD2. The CDR3 totals 15 residues. Germline V CDR1 and CDR2: SSHAT, FNYEAQ (reference sequence). The CDR3 is CASSYTSGSTDTQYF. CDR3 nucleotides: TGTGCTAGCAGCTACACTAGCGGGAGCACAGATACGCAGTATTTT.

This clonotype occurred many times. The rearrangement uses TRBV18 and TRBJ1-1; D call uncertain. The CDR3 has 13 residues. Trimming pared 0 bases from V and 1 base from J, leaving 3 bases between. The germline CDR1 and CDR2 sequences are KGHSH and LQKENI. The CDR3 reads CASSPPSNTEAFF. The CDR3 region has the DNA TGTGCCAGCTCACCACCGTCGAACACTGAAGCTTTCTTT.

This clonotype was seen repeatedly, ten times or more. The CDR3 sequence is CASSPPIEGFGYTF. The CDR3 DNA reads as TGTGCCAGCAGTCCCCCCATCGAAGGGTTCGGCTACACCTTC. J is TRBJ1-2 and V is TRBV28; D call uncertain. The CDR3 runs 14 residues. CDR1 is MDHEN, CDR2 SYDVKM, per germline. The ends were cut back, 5 bases at V and 8 bases at J, with 18 bases in the middle.

The table lists this clonotype with many counts. The rearrangement links TRBV29-1 to TRBJ2-3, with TRBD2 as a possible D gene (6 bases). Trimming removed 7 bases at V and 2 bases at J, with 13 bases between. This CDR3 is built from 13 residues. CDR1 is SQVTM, CDR2 ANQGSEA, per germline. CDR3 DNA: TGCAGCGCTGGATGGAGGGCCACAGATACGCAGTATTTT. Amino acids: CSAGWRATDTQYF.

In this sample, this clonotype turned up many times. The genes are TRBV19 and TRBJ2-1; 8 bases align to TRBD2. Germline values: CDR1 LNHDA, CDR2 SQIVND (reference sequence). V lost 1 base, J lost 5 bases, and 4 bases stayed unmatched. CDR3 length: 15 amino acids. DNA for the CDR3: TGTGCCAGTAGTATAGCAAGCGGGGGTCACAATGAGCAGTTCTTC. It yields the protein CASSIASGGHNEQFF.

This clonotype was recorded at least ten times. The chain has TRBV6-5 and TRBJ2-5, with 7 nucleotides matching TRBD2. Trimming removed 5 bases from V and 7 bases from J; junction bases left unmatched: 1. Germline CDR1 and CDR2: MNHEY and SVGAGI. CDR3 length: 11 amino acids. The CDR3 nucleotides are TGTGCCAGCAGTACGGGGGGGACCCAGTACTTC. Encoded protein: CASSTGGTQYF.

Ten or more counts support this clonotype. V gene TRBV20-1 combines with J gene TRBJ2-7; TRBD1 aligns across 11 bases. The trim removed 6 bases at V and 4 bases at J, leaving 5 bases unmatched. This CDR3 spans 13 amino acids. Germline CDR1 DFQATT, CDR2 SNEGSKA (reference sequence). The CDR3 loop is CSAAGTGGYEQYF. The CDR3 region has the DNA TGCAGTGCCGCCGGGACAGGGGGTTACGAGCAGTACTTC.

This clonotype was observed many times. V usage is TRBV6-5 and J usage is TRBJ2-7, with D possibly being TRBD2 (7 bases). Trimming shortened V by 7 bases and J by 3 bases, and 13 bases separated the two germline ends. Germline-derived CDR1 and CDR2 are MNHEY and SVGAGI. The CDR3 has 13 amino acids. CDR3 nucleotides: TGTGCCAGCACCCGGGGAGGGGGCTACGAGCAGTACTTC. Its translation: CASTRGGGYEQYF.

This clonotype was detected many times. The gene calls are TRBV9 and TRBJ1-5; D is possibly TRBD1 (6 bases). CDR3 size: 14 residues. Looked up from germline, CDR1 is SGDLS and CDR2 is YYNGEE. V dropped 2 bases and J dropped 6 bases, with 12 bases sitting between them. CDR3 sequence reads: CASSVSGDIQPQHF. The CDR3 nucleotides read TGTGCCAGCAGCGTGTCAGGGGATATTCAGCCCCAGCATTTT.

This clonotype was recorded many times. The rearrangement joins TRBV7-8 to TRBJ2-7; 9 bases align to TRBD2. The CDR3 extends over 15 amino acids. Germline CDR1 reads SGHVS; CDR2 reads FQNEAQ. The trim removed 1 base at V and 4 bases at J, leaving 5 bases unmatched. This CDR3 is CASSLEAGGQYEQYF. The CDR3 DNA reads as TGTGCCAGCAGCTTAGAGGCGGGGGGGCAGTACGAGCAGTACTTC. Full variable domain (missing parts from reference TRBV7-8 and TRBJ2-7): GAGVSQSPRYKVAKRGQDVALRCDPISGHVSLFWYQQALGQGPEFLTYFQNEAQLDKSGLPSDRFFAERPEGSVSTLKIQRTQQEDSAVYLCASSLEAGGQYEQYFGPGTRLTVT.

This clonotype was found many times. V gene TRBV18 combines with J gene TRBJ1-1; D call uncertain. The CDR3 is 14 amino acids. Germline V gene data show CDR1 as KGHSH and CDR2 as LQKENI. The ends were cut back, 0 bases at V and 1 base at J, with 6 bases in the middle. CDR3: CASSPPATNTEAFF. The CDR3 nucleotides are TGTGCCAGCTCACCACCGGCAACGAACACTGAAGCTTTCTTT.

In its sample, this clonotype was seen many times. The J gene is TRBJ2-4, the V gene TRBV7-9, with 7 nucleotides matching TRBD2. Germline V lookup: CDR1 SEHNR, CDR2 FQNEAQ (reference sequence). V lost 5 bases, J lost 5 bases, and 12 bases stayed unmatched. The CDR3 covers 16 residues. The DNA for the CDR3 is TGTGCCAGCAGCGGATTCGACGGGAGGTTGGAAAACATTCAGTACTTC. It is translated as CASSGFDGRLENIQYF.

This clonotype was detected many times. The V gene is TRBV29-1, the J gene TRBJ2-1; TRBD2 might be the D (7 bases). Germline lookup yields CDR1 SQVTM and CDR2 ANQGSEA. The CDR3 loop spans 12 amino acids. As DNA, the CDR3 is TGCACCGAGGGGGGGCCCTTTGGTGAGCAGTTCTTC. Translating it yields CTEGGPFGEQFF.

This clonotype was seen only a few times. The chain carries TRBV5-4 and TRBJ2-3, with TRBD2 matching 11 bases. Germline V CDR1 and CDR2: SGHNT, YYREEE (reference sequence). This CDR3 is 16 amino acids long. The J segment lost 6 bases and the V segment lost 3 bases, leaving 9 bases of the junction unmatched. The CDR3 DNA reads TGTGCCAGCAGCTACATAGCGGGGGGGCAGGACGATACGCAGTATTTT. As protein: CASSYIAGGQDDTQYF.

This clonotype was detected ten times or more. This chain joins TRBV7-3 and TRBJ2-3; D not resolved. Germline-derived CDR1 and CDR2 are SGHTA and FQGTGA. This CDR3 is 13 amino acids long. V lost 2 bases to trimming and J lost 4 bases, with 7 bases between them. The CDR3 coding sequence is TGTGCCAGCAGCTTACCCACGGCAGATACGCAGTATTTT. Translated, it gives CASSLPTADTQYF.

This clonotype showed up many times. This chain joins TRBV6-2 or TRBV6-3 and TRBJ1-2; D is unclear. Trimming left V 0 bases short and J 3 bases short, with 5 bases between. The CDR3 runs to 13 residues. From germline, CDR1 is MNHEY and CDR2 SVGEGT. CDR3 amino acids: CASSYSAYYGYTF. CDR3 DNA: TGTGCCAGCAGTTACTCCGCCTACTATGGCTACACCTTC.

The sample holds many counts of this clonotype. The chain recombines TRBV5-4 with TRBJ2-7, with a possible D match to TRBD2 (5 bases). CDR1 SGHNT and CDR2 YYREEE come from the germline V gene (reference sequence). The CDR3 totals 12 residues. V gave up 4 bases and J gave up 3 bases, with 8 bases separating them. The CDR3 nucleotides are TGTGCCAGCAGCCCGGACTTCTACGAGCAGTACTTC. It codes for CASSPDFYEQYF.

This clonotype was seen only a few times. This chain links TRBV10-3 with TRBJ2-7; D unclear. CDR1 and CDR2 (germline): ENHRY, SYGVKD. Trimming took 0 bases from V and 9 from J, leaving 12 bases between them. CDR3 length: 13 amino acids. CDR3 DNA: TGTGCCATCAGTGAGTCGACGATTATTGTGCAGTACTTC. It specifies CAISESTIIVQYF.

In its sample, this clonotype was seen many times. The chain combines TRBV12-2 with TRBJ2-7. TRBV12-2 is a recognized pseudogene. The CDR3 length is 13 residues. CDR3 coding DNA: TGTGCAAGTCGCTTAGGTCGGGGAAGCGAGCAGTACTTC. Translating gives CASRLGRGSEQYF.

This clonotype has at least ten counts. The chain combines TRBV20-1 with TRBJ2-4, with 9 bases lining up with TRBD1. Germline CDR1 DFQATT, CDR2 SNEGSKA (reference sequence). The CDR3 length is 17 residues. V lost 7 bases to trimming and J lost 3 bases; unmatched junction nucleotides: 16. This CDR3 reads CSDFAPGQGWCKNIQYF. In DNA form, the CDR3 reads TGCAGTGACTTTGCCCCTGGACAGGGGTGGTGCAAAAACATTCAGTACTTC.

As concerns this clonotype: It may be a read error: a sequence one base away is much more abundant. The chain employs TRBV7-8 and TRBJ2-1; the match to TRBD2 covers 8 bases. Trimming removed 0 bases from V and 8 bases from J; junction bases left unmatched: 9. The CDR3 spans 16 residues. CDR1 is SGHVS, CDR2 FQNEAQ, per germline. The CDR3 loop reads CASSLAGLGGDDEQFF. DNA for the CDR3: TGTGCCAGCAGCTTAGCGGGACTAGGGGGTGACGATGAGCAGTTCTTC.

This clonotype was detected ten times or more. The chain recombines TRBV27 with TRBJ2-7; 9 bases line up with TRBD1. CDR1 is MNHEY, CDR2 SMNVEV, per germline (reference sequence). Losses at the gene ends were 4 bases for V and 0 bases for J; bases not matched to a gene: 7. CDR3 length: 16 amino acids. The CDR3 DNA follows: TGTGCCAGCAGTTCGGGACAGGGATCGTTCTCCTACGAGCAGTACTTC. Protein product: CASSSGQGSFSYEQYF.

This clonotype was found many times. The rearrangement links TRBV21-1 to TRBJ1-4. TRBV21-1 is a pseudogene. This CDR3 region has 11 residues. CDR3 coding DNA: TGTGCCAGCAGCAACCGTGAAAAACTGTTTTTT. Translation: CASSNREKLFF.

This clonotype was recorded a few times. The chain uses TRBV11-2 and TRBJ1-2; no firm D call. Trimming shortened V by 0 bases and J by 8 bases, and 10 bases separated the two germline ends. The CDR3 consists of 13 residues. Germline assignment: CDR1 SGHAT and CDR2 FQNNGV. CDR3 region: CASSLDTGFGYTF. The CDR3 region has the DNA TGTGCCAGCAGCTTAGATACTGGGTTCGGCTACACCTTC.

This clonotype was counted many times. The chain is built from TRBV11-3 and TRBJ2-1; 10 bases line up with TRBD2. The germline gives CDR1 SGHNT, CDR2 YENEEA. This CDR3 region has 15 residues. Germline trimming cut 7 bases from V and 7 bases from J; bases unmatched to any gene: 10. The CDR3 loop reads CASTRLAGEWNEQFF. The CDR3 region has the DNA TGTGCCAGCACGAGGCTAGCGGGAGAGTGGAATGAGCAGTTCTTC.

J is TRBJ1-1 and V is TRBV23-1; no reliable D call. TRBV23-1 is recorded as an ORF, its role being uncertain. Trimming removed 3 bases from V and 6 bases from J, with 8 bases in between. CDR3 length: 12 amino acids. Written as DNA, the CDR3 is TGCGCCAGCAGTCACTGGGGTGCTGAAGCTTTCTTT. Protein sequence: CASSHWGAEAFF.